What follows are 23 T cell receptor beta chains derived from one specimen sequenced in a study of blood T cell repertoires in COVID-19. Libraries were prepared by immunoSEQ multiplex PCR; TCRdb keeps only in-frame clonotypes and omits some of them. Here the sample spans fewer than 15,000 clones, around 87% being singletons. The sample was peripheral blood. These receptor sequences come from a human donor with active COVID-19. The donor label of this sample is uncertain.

The CDR3 bases are TGTGCCAGTAGATCCATGGGACTATTCGGCAATGAGCAGTTCTTC. It yields the protein CASRSMGLFGNEQFF. This sequence joins TRBV19 and TRBJ2-1; 7 nucleotides match TRBD2. The CDR3 runs to 15 residues. Germline V gives CDR1 LNHDA, CDR2 SQIVND (reference sequence). V lost 6 bases to trimming and J lost 6 bases; unmatched junction nucleotides: 11.

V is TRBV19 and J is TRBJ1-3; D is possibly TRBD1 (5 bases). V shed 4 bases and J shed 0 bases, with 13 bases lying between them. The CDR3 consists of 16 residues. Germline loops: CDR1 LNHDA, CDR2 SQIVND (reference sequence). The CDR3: CASSSPGKSSGNTIYF. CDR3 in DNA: TGTGCCAGTAGTAGCCCAGGGAAGAGCTCTGGAAACACCATATATTTT.

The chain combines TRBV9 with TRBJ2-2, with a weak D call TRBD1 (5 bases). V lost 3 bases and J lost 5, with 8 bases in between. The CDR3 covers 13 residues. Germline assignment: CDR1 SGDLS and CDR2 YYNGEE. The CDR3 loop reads CASSAQVTGELFF. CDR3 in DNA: TGTGCCAGCAGCGCACAGGTTACCGGGGAGCTGTTTTTT.

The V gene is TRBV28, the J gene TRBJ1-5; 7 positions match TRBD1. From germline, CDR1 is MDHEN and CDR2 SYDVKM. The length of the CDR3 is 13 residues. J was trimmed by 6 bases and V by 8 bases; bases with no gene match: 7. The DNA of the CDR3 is TGTGCCAGCGGTACAGGGGTGGGTCAGCCCCAGCATTTT. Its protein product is CASGTGVGQPQHF.

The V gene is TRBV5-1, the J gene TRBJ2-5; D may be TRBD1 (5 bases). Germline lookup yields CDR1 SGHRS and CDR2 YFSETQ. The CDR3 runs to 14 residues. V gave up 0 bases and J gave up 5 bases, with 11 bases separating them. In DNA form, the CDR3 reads TGCGCCAGCAGCTTGGCTCAGGGCCGGGAGACCCAGTACTTC. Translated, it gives CASSLAQGRETQYF. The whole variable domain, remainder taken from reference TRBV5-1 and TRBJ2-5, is KAGVTQTPRYLIKTRGQQVTLSCSPISGHRSVSWYQQTPGQGLQFLFEYFSETQRNKGNFPGRFSGRQFSNSRSEMNVSTLELGDSALYLCASSLAQGRETQYFGPGTRLLVL.

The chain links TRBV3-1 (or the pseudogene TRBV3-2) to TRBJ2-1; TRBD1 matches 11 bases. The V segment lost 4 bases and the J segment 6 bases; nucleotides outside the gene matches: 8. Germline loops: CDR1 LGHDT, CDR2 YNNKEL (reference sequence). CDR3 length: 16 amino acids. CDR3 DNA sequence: TGTGCCAGCAGCCTGACCGGGACAGGGGGTGGCAATGAGCAGTTCTTC. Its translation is CASSLTGTGGGNEQFF.

The CDR3 nucleotides are TGTGCCAGTAGTACACAGGCGGCAGGCACCGGGGAGCTGTTTTTT. Translation: CASSTQAAGTGELFF. The chain recombines TRBV19 with TRBJ2-2; weak D call: TRBD1 (5 bases). The germline CDR1 and CDR2 sequences are LNHDA and SQIVND (reference sequence). The CDR3 runs to 15 residues. V gave up 4 bases and J gave up 4 bases, with 13 bases separating them.

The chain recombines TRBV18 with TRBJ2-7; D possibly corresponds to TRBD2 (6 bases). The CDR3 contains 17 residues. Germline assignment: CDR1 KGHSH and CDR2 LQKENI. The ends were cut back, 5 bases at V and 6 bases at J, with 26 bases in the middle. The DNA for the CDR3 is TGTGCCAGCTCAACCCAAAGTACCGGGGGAGGCGCCTTCGAGCAGTACTTC. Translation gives CASSTQSTGGGAFEQYF.

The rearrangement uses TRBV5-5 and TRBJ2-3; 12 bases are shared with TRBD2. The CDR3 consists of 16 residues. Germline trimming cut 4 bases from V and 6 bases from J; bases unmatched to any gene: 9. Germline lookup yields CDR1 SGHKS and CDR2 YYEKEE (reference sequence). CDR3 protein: CASSRTSGELRDTQYF. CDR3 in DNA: TGTGCCAGCAGCAGGACTAGCGGGGAACTCAGGGATACGCAGTATTTT.

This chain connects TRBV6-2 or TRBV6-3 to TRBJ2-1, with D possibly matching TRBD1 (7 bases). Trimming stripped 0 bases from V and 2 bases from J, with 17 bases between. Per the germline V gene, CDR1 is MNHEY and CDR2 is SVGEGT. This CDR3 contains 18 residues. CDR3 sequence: CASSYSKNRGGAYNEQFF. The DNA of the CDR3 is TGTGCCAGCAGTTACTCCAAGAACAGGGGAGGCGCCTACAATGAGCAGTTCTTC.

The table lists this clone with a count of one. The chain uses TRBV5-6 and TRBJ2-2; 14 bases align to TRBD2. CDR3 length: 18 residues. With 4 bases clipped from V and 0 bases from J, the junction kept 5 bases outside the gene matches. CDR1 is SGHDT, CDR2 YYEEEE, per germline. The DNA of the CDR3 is TGTGCCAGCAGCCAAGGACTAGCGGGGGGTACGAACACCGGGGAGCTGTTTTTT. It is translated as CASSQGLAGGTNTGELFF.

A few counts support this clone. Written as DNA, the CDR3 is TGCGCCAGCAGCCAAGATCGAGATCAGCCCCAGCATTTT. Its protein product is CASSQDRDQPQHF. The V and J genes are TRBV4-1 and TRBJ1-5; D gene uncertain. Germline CDR1 reads MGHRA; CDR2 reads YSYEKL. With 0 bases removed from V and 5 bases from J, the gap between germline ends came to 5 bases. CDR3 size: 13 residues.

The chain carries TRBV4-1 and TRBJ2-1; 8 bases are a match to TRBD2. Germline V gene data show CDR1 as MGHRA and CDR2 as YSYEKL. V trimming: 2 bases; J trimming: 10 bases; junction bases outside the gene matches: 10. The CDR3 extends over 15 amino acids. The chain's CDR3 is CASSQPGTSREEQFF. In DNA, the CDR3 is TGCGCCAGCAGCCAACCCGGGACTAGTCGCGAGGAGCAGTTCTTC.

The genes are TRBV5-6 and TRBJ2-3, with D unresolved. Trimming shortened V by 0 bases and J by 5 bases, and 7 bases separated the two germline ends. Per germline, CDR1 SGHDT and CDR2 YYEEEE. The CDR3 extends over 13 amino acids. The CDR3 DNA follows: TGTGCCAGCAGCTTGGCCTACGGAGATACGCAGTATTTT. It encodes CASSLAYGDTQYF.

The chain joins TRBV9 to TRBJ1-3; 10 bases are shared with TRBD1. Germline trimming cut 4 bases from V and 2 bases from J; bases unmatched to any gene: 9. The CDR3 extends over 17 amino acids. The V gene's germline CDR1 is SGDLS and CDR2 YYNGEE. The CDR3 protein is CASSPWDRGKTGNTIYF. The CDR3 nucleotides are TGTGCCAGCAGCCCGTGGGACAGGGGCAAGACTGGAAACACCATATATTTT.

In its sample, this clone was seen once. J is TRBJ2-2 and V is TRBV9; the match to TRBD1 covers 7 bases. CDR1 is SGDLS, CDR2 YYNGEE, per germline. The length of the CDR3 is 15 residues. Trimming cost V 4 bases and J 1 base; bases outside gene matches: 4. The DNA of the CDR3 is TGTGCCAGCAGCCACCGGGACAGGAACACCGGGGAGCTGTTTTTT. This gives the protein CASSHRDRNTGELFF.

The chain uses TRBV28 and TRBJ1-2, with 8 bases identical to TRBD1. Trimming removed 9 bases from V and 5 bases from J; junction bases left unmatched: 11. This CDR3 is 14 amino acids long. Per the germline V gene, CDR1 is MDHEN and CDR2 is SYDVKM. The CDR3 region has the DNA TGTGCCAGTTCTATGGGACAGGATCCTTATGGCTACACCTTC. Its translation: CASSMGQDPYGYTF.

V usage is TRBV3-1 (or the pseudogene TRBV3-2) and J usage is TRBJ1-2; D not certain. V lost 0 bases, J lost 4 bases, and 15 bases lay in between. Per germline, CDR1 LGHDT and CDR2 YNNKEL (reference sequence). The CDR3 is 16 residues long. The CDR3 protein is CASSQDRNRKGYGYTF. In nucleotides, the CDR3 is TGTGCCAGCAGCCAAGATAGAAACAGAAAAGGCTATGGCTACACCTTC.

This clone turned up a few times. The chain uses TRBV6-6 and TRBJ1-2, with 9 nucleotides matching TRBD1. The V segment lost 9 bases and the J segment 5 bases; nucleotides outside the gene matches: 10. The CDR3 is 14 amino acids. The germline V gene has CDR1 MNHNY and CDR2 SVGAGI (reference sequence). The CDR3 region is CASRTSTGGYGYTF. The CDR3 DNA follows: TGTGCCAGTCGCACCTCGACAGGGGGATATGGCTACACCTTC.

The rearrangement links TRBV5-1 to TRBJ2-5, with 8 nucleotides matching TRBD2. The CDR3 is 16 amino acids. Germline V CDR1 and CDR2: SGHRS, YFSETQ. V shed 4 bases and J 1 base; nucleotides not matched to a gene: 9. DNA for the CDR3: TGCGCCAGCAGCCGGGAGGGACTACCTGTCCAAGAGACCCAGTACTTC. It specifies CASSREGLPVQETQYF.

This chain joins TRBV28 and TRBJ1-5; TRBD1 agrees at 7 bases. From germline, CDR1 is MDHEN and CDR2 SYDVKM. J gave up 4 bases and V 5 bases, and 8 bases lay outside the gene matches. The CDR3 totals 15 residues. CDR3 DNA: TGTGCCAGCAGTCGTCAGACAGGGCTGAATCAGCCCCAGCATTTT. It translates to CASSRQTGLNQPQHF.

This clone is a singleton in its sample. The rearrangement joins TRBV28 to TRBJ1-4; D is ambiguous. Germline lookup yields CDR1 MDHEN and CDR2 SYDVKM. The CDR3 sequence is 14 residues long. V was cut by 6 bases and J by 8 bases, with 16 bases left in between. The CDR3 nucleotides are TGTGCCAGCAGCCCTCCAGGATCAGGCGAAAAACTGTTTTTT. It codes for CASSPPGSGEKLFF.

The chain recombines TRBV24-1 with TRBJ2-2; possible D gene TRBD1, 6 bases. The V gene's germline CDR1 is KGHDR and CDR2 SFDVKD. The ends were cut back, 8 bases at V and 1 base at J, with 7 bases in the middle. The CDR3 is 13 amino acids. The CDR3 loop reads CATMGQNTGELFF. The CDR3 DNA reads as TGTGCCACCATGGGACAGAACACCGGGGAGCTGTTTTTT.